These T cell receptor beta chains were read from a single sample in a study of sequential checkpoint blockade in melanoma. The data were produced by immunoSEQ multiplex PCR, yet TCRdb's version contains in-frame clones alone and is incomplete. This sample yields some 15,000 clones, of which approximately 74% are seen a single time; approximately 25% belongs to the top ten. The sequencing here drew on CD8+ T cells sorted from blood (inferred from file names), taken from a patient given nivolumab and ipilimumab in sequence. The origin of the receptors is a human donor with melanoma. CDR3s include the opening cysteine and the closing phenylalanine or tryptophan.

J	length	V	CDR3
TRBJ2-1	15	TRBV6-6	CASSPDSITYNEQFF
TRBJ2-2	16	TRBV7-6	CASSLDSLDNTGELFF
TRBJ2-1	17	TRBV27	CASSLTSGRAGYNEQFF
TRBJ2-3	16	TRBV27	CASSFRRGLYTDTQYF
TRBJ2-5	14	TRBV7-6	CASSPGLASSEQYF
TRBJ2-7	13	TRBV27	CASSTGQGYEQYF
TRBJ2-3	15	TRBV7-9	CASSRPLTGADTQYF
TRBJ2-2	11	TRBV7-9	CASSVGGELFF
TRBJ1-4	18	TRBV2	CASRGEGGARGTNEKLFF
TRBJ2-5	13	TRBV5-4	CASSIGLVRDQYF
TRBJ2-1	13	TRBV6-5	CASSYSGGGEQFF
TRBJ1-1	13	TRBV19	CASSMAMNTEAFF
TRBJ2-1	11	TRBV13	CASSYSSEQFF
TRBJ2-3	15	TRBV12-5	CASGPGTGSADTQYF
TRBJ1-6	15	TRBV11-2	CASSIIQGDNSPLHF
TRBJ2-1	13	TRBV9	CASDSGAYNEQFF
TRBJ2-1	16	TRBV2	CASSVAGAPTYNEQFF
TRBJ1-2	14	TRBV9	CASSVGQGLYGYTF
TRBJ2-7	14	TRBV5-5	CASSQDEGSYEQYF
TRBJ2-7	14	TRBV7-2	CASTPTGGTYEQYF
TRBJ1-1	12	TRBV5-1	CASSLAATEAFF
TRBJ1-2	16	TRBV11-1	CASSSGLTAYMDGYTF
TRBJ1-1	13	TRBV7-6	CASRGDGGTEAFF
TRBJ2-3	14	TRBV7-9	CASSLESLADTQYF
TRBJ1-5	15	TRBV9	CASSAQGRDNQPQHF
TRBJ1-5	15	TRBV6-1	CASVSDRNINQPQHF
TRBJ2-2	17	TRBV19	CASKFSDRAASTGELFF
TRBJ1-3	16	TRBV19	CASSRRQGDSGNTIYF
TRBJ2-7	14	TRBV9	CASSVLAGNYEQYF
TRBJ1-4	15	TRBV7-9	CASSLPFRTNEKLFF
TRBJ1-3	16	TRBV30	CARGQDGLKAGNTIYF
TRBJ2-3	15	TRBV5-6	CASSLGGGSTDTQYF
TRBJ1-1	16	TRBV19	CASSPTLTVLNTEAFF
TRBJ1-3	18	TRBV15	CATSRGAGSGSSGNTIYF
TRBJ2-1	14	TRBV25-1	CASSDLNLGTGQFF
TRBJ2-3	14	TRBV4-3	CASSPLPRWDTQYF
TRBJ2-3	16	TRBV30	CAWRSGRNPPTDTQYF
TRBJ2-7	14	TRBV19	CASSISAGAYEQYF
TRBJ2-2	14	TRBV5-6	CASSGTGPTGELFF
TRBJ2-3	14	TRBV10-2	CASSPGAGTDTQYF
TRBJ2-3	17	TRBV7-9	CASSLGGGGAHTDTQYF
TRBJ1-1	13	TRBV27	CASSFSQNTEAFF
TRBJ2-5	14	TRBV5-4	CASSSTGREETQYF
.	14	TRBV7-9	CASSGGGRNHEQYF
TRBJ2-1	14	TRBV5-1	CASSLGTGVNEQFF